The 13 T cell receptor beta chains below were found in one sample sequenced in a study of T cells in Graves' hyperthyroidism and ophthalmopathy. TCR beta CDR3 regions were amplified from RNA. Primed by the HTBI set, a first-round RT-PCR was run on the TCR CDR3. Via MiXCR, TCRdb re-called the multiplex PCR reads, giving one row per CDR3 protein. The table lists 620,000 or so distinct CDR3 sequences, around 15% of them singletons. Material: blood. The source of these receptors is a woman aged 50 to 60 with Graves' ophthalmopathy.

This chain uses TRBV20-1 with TRBJ2-7, with 8 nucleotides matching TRBD1. The CDR3 totals 14 residues. V shed 2 bases, J shed 2 bases, and the junction held 5 bases outside the gene matches. Germline CDR1 DFQATT, CDR2 SNEGSKA (reference sequence). This CDR3 is CSARISGGTYEQYF. Written as DNA, the CDR3 is TGCAGTGCTAGAATCTCAGGGGGCACCTACGAGCAGTACTTC.

This clonotype was detected only a few times. The chain couples TRBV5-1 to TRBJ2-2, with D possibly called TRBD1 or TRBD2 (5 bases each). V dropped 5 bases and J dropped 5 bases, with 19 bases sitting between them. The germline gives CDR1 SGHRS, CDR2 YFSETQ. The CDR3 runs 16 residues. The CDR3 region has the DNA TGCGCCAGCAGACCCACCCCGGGACGGAGAACCGGGGAGCTGTTTTTT. This sequence encodes CASRPTPGRRTGELFF.

In this sample, this clonotype turned up many times. This chain connects TRBV28 to TRBJ1-1; D call uncertain. Germline V CDR1 and CDR2: MDHEN, SYDVKM. The germline V and J ends were trimmed by 2 bases and 1 base, with 8 bases remaining between them. The CDR3 extends over 14 amino acids. The CDR3 loop reads CASSLTVANTEAFF. CDR3 sequence (DNA): TGTGCCAGCAGTTTAACAGTAGCGAACACTGAAGCTTTCTTT.

V is TRBV5-1 and J is TRBJ1-4; D perhaps matches TRBD1 (5 bases). This CDR3 region has 15 residues. The V end lost 0 bases, the J end lost 8 bases, and 14 bases lay between the germline ends. Per germline, CDR1 SGHRS and CDR2 YFSETQ. The CDR3 loop is CASSLAEVGDEKLFF. The CDR3 DNA reads TGCGCCAGCAGCTTGGCCGAGGTGGGGGACGAAAAACTGTTTTTT.

This clonotype was counted ten times or more. The chain employs TRBV5-1 and TRBJ2-7, with TRBD1 identical over 7 bases. V lost 0 bases to trimming and J lost 5 bases; unmatched junction nucleotides: 8. The CDR3 is made up of 15 amino acids. The germline gives CDR1 SGHRS, CDR2 YFSETQ. The DNA of the CDR3 is TGCGCCAGCAGCTTGGGACAGGGTTCTTCGGACGAGCAGTACTTC. Translation gives CASSLGQGSSDEQYF.

This clonotype was counted many times. J is TRBJ2-3 and V is TRBV18; 11 bases align to TRBD2. Germline CDR1 is KGHSH and CDR2 is LQKENI. This CDR3 has 15 amino acids. J gave up 3 bases and V 2 bases, and 1 base lay outside the gene matches. In DNA, the CDR3 is TGTGCCAGCTCACCAATAGCGGGAGGGACAGATACGCAGTATTTT. It codes for CASSPIAGGTDTQYF.

This clonotype was observed at least ten times. The chain carries TRBV20-1 and TRBJ2-7; possible D gene TRBD1, 6 bases. The CDR3 spans 14 residues. Trimming left V 6 bases short and J 4 bases short, with 19 bases between. The germline gives CDR1 DFQATT, CDR2 SNEGSKA (reference sequence). The CDR3 loop is CSAPGRRQGYEQYF. CDR3 sequence (DNA): TGCAGTGCCCCCGGGCGCAGGCAGGGGTACGAGCAGTACTTC.

The table lists this clonotype with many counts. The rearrangement uses TRBV10-3 and TRBJ1-1, with D unclear. This CDR3 is built from 13 residues. Per germline, CDR1 ENHRY and CDR2 SYGVKD. V lost 2 bases and J lost 5, with 9 bases in between. The CDR3 loop is CAISEKGRTEAFF. The CDR3, as DNA: TGTGCCATCAGTGAGAAGGGTAGGACTGAAGCTTTCTTT.

At least ten counts were recorded for this clonotype. The genes are TRBV28 and TRBJ2-7, with 7 bases matching TRBD1. The germline V gene encodes CDR1 MDHEN and CDR2 SYDVKM. This CDR3 is 13 amino acids long. V gave up 6 bases and J gave up 3 bases; unmatched junction bases: 5. Written as DNA, the CDR3 is TGTGCCAGCAGCAACTACAGGGGCTACGAGCAGTACTTC. Protein: CASSNYRGYEQYF.

This clonotype was recorded at least ten times. The chain joins TRBV27 to TRBJ1-6, with no clear D. CDR3 size: 14 residues. Looked up from germline, CDR1 is MNHEY and CDR2 is SMNVEV (reference sequence). V lost 3 bases to trimming and J lost 8 bases, with 11 bases between them. The CDR3: CASSFDAGDSPLHF. CDR3 DNA: TGTGCCAGCAGTTTCGACGCTGGGGATTCACCCCTCCACTTT.

The chain combines TRBV15 with TRBJ2-5; D might be TRBD2 (6 bases). The CDR3 runs 16 residues. The germline CDR1 and CDR2 sequences are LNHNV and YYDKDF (reference sequence). The ends were cut back, 0 bases at V and 5 bases at J, with 16 bases in the middle. CDR3 in amino acids: CATSRDGSFGGETQYF. CDR3 sequence (DNA): TGTGCCACCAGCAGAGACGGGAGTTTTGGCGGGGAGACCCAGTACTTC.

The V gene is TRBV7-3, the J gene TRBJ2-5, with a tentative D call TRBD1 (8 bases). In germline, CDR1 is SGHTA, CDR2 FQGTGA. CDR3 length: 17 amino acids. V lost 5 bases and J lost 1, with 20 bases in between. In nucleotides, the CDR3 is TGTGCCAGCAGCGCCAGGGGGCTAGCGGAGCCCCAAGAGACCCAGTACTTC. It yields the protein CASSARGLAEPQETQYF. The variable domain in full, with the rest retrieved from reference TRBV7-3 and TRBJ2-5, is GAGVSQTPSNKVTEKGKYVELRCDPISGHTALYWYRQSLGQGPEFLIYFQGTGAADDSGLPNDRFFAVRPEGSVSTLKIQRTERGDSAVYLCASSARGLAEPQETQYFGPGTRLLVL.

This chain uses TRBV20-1 with TRBJ2-2, with 7 bases fitting TRBD1. The V segment lost 5 bases and the J segment 3 bases; nucleotides outside the gene matches: 6. Germline V gene data show CDR1 as DFQATT and CDR2 as SNEGSKA (reference sequence). This CDR3 contains 14 residues. This CDR3 is CSASAGGYTGELFF. CDR3 DNA sequence: TGCAGTGCTTCCGCAGGGGGTTACACCGGGGAGCTGTTTTTT.